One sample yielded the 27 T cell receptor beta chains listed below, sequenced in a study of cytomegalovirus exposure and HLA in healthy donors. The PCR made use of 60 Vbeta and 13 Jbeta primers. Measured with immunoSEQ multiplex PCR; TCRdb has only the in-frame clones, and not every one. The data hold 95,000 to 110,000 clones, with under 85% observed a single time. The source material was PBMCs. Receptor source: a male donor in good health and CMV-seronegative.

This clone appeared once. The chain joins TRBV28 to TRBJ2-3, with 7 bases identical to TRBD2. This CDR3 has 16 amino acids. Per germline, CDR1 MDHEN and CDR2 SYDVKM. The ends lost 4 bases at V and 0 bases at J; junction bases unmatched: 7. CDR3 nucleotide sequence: TGTGCCAGCAGTTCCGCGGGAGACACTAGCACAGATACGCAGTATTTT. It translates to CASSSAGDTSTDTQYF.

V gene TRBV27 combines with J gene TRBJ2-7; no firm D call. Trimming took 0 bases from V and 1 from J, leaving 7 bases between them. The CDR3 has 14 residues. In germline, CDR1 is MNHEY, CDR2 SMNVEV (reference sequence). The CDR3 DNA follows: TGTGCCAGCAGTTTATCGAGGCAGTCCTACGAGCAGTACTTC. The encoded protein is CASSLSRQSYEQYF.

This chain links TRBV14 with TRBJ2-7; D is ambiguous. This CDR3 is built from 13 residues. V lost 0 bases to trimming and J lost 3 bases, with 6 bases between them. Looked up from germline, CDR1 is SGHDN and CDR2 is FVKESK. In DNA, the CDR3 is TGTGCCAGCAGCCAAGAAGCTAGCTACGAGCAGTACTTC. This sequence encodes CASSQEASYEQYF.

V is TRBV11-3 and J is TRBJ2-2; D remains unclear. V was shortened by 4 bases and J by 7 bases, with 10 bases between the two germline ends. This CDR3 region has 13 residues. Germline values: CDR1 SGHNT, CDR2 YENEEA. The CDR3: CASSSNYRGELFF. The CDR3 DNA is TGTGCCAGCAGCTCTAACTACCGCGGGGAGCTGTTTTTT.

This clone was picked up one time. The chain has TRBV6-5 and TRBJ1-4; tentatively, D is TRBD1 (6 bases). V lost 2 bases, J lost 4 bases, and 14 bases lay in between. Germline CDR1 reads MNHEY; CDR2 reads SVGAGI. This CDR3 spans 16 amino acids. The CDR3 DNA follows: TGTGCCAGCAGTTACGACGGACAGCCAGATAATGAAAAACTGTTTTTT. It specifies CASSYDGQPDNEKLFF.

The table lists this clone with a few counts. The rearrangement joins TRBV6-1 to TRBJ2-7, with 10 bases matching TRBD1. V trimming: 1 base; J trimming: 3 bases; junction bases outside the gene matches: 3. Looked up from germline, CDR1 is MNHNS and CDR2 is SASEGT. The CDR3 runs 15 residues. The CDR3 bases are TGTGCCAGCAGTGAAGGACAGGGGGCTTTCTACGAGCAGTACTTC. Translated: CASSEGQGAFYEQYF.

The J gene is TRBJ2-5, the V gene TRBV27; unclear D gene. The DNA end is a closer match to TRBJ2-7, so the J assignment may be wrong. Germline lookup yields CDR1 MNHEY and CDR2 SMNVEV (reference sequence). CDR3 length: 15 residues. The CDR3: CASSLGQHSSYEQYF. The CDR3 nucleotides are TGTGCCAGCAGTTTAGGCCAACACAGCTCCTACGAGCAGTACTTC.

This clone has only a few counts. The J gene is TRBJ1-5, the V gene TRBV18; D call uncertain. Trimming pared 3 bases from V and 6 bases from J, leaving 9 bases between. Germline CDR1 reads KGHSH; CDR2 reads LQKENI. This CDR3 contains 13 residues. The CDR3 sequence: CASSPEVGQPQHF. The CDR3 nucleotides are TGTGCCAGCTCACCCGAGGTAGGTCAGCCCCAGCATTTT.

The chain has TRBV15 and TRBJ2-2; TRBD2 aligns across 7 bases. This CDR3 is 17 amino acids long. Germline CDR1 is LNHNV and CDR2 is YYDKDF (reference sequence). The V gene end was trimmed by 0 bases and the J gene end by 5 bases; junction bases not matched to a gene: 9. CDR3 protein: CATSRDPLRTSTGELFF. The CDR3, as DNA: TGTGCCACCAGCAGAGATCCCCTTCGGACTAGTACCGGGGAGCTGTTTTTT.

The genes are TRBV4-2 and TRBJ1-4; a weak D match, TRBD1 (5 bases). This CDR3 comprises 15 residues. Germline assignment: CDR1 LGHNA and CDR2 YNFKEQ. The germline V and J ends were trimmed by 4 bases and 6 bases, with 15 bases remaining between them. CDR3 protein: CASSPTAGGDEKLFF. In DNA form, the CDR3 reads TGTGCCAGCAGCCCCACGGCAGGAGGGGATGAAAAACTGTTTTTT.

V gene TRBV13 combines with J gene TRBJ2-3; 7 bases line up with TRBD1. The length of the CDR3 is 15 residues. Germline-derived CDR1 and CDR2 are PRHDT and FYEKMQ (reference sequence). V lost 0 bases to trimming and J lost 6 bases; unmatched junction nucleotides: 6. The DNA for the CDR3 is TGTGCCAGCAGCTTAGGTGTAGGGGGCCCTGATACGCAGTATTTT. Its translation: CASSLGVGGPDTQYF.

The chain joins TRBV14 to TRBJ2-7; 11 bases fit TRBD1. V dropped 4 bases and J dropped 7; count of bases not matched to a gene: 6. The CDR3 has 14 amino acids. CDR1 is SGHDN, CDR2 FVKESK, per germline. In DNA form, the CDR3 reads TGTGCCAGCAGCCTACGGGACAGGGGGGGTGAGCAGTACTTC. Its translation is CASSLRDRGGEQYF.

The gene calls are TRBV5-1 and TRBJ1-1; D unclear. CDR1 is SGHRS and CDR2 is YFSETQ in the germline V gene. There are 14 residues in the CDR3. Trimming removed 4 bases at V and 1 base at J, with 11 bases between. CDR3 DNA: TGCGCCAGCAGCAGCGGACGGCAGAACACTGAAGCTTTCTTT. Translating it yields CASSSGRQNTEAFF.

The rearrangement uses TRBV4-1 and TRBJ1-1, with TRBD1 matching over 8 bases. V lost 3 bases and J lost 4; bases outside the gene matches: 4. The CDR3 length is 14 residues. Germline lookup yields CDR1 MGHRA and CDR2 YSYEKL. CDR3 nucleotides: TGCGCCAGCAGCCAGGACAGGGTAATCACTGAAGCTTTCTTT. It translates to CASSQDRVITEAFF.

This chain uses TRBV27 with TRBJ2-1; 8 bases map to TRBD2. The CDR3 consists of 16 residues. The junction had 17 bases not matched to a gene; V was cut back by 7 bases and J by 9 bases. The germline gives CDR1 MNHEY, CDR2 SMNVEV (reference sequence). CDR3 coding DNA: TGTGCCAGCACCATTAGCGGGGAACCGACTTTGGGTGAGCAGTTCTTC. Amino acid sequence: CASTISGEPTLGEQFF.

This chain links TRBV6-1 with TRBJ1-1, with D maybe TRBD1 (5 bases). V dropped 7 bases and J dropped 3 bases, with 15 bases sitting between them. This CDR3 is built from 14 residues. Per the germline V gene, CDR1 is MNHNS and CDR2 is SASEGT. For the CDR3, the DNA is TGTGCCAGCACCACTCTCAGGGAGGACACTGAAGCTTTCTTT. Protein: CASTTLREDTEAFF.

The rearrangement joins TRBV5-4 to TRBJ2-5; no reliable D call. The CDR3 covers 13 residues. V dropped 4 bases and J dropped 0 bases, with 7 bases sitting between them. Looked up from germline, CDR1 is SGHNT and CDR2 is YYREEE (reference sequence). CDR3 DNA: TGTGCCAGCAGCCGTGAGTACCAAGAGACCCAGTACTTC. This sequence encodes CASSREYQETQYF. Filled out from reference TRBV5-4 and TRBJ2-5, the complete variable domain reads ETGVTQSPTHLIKTRGQQVTLRCSSQSGHNTVSWYQQALGQGPQFIFQYYREEENGRGNFPPRFSGLQFPNYSSELNVNALELDDSALYLCASSREYQETQYFGPGTRLLVL.

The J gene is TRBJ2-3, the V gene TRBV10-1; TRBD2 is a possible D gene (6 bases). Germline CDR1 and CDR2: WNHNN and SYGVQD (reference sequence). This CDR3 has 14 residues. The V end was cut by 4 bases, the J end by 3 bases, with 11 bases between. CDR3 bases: TGCGCCAGCAGTGTCGGGAGCAAGACAGATACGCAGTATTTT. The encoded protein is CASSVGSKTDTQYF.

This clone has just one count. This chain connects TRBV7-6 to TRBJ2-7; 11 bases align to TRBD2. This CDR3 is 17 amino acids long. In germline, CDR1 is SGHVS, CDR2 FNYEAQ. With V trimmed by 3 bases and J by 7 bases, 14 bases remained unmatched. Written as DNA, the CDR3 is TGTGCCAGCAGCTTGGGCCCCTTTGTAGCGGGAGGGGAGGAGCAGTACTTC. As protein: CASSLGPFVAGGEEQYF.

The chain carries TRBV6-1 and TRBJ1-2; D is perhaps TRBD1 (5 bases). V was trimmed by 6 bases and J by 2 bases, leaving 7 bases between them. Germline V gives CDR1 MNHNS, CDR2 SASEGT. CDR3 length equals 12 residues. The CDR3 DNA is TGTGCCAGCAGACAGGAAAACTATGGCTACACCTTC. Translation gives CASRQENYGYTF.

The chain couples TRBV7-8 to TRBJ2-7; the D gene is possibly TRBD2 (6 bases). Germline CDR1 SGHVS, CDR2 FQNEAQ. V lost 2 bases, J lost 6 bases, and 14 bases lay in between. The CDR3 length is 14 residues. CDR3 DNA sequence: TGTGCCAGCAGCTTAACGGCGGGATCCGGCGAGCAGTACTTC. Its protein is CASSLTAGSGEQYF.

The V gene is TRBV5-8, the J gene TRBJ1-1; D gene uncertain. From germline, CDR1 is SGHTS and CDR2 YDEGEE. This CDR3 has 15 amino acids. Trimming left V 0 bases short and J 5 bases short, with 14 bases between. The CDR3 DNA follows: TGTGCCAGCAGCTTGGATCAAGGTGCGGTTACTGAAGCTTTCTTT. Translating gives CASSLDQGAVTEAFF.

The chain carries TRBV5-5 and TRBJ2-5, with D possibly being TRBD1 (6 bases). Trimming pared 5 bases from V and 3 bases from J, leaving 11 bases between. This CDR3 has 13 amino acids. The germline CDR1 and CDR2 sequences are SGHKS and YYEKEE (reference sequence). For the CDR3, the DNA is TGTGCCAGCAGAGCCGGGACAAAAGAGACCCAGTACTTC. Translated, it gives CASRAGTKETQYF.

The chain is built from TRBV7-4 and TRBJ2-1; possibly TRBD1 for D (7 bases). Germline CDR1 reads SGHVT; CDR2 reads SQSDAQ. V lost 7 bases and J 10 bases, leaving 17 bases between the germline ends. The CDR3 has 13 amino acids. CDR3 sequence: CASIREPTGEQFF. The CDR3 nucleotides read TGTGCCAGCATCCGGGAGCCGACAGGGGAGCAGTTCTTC. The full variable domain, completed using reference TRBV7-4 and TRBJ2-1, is GAGVSQSPRYKVAKRGRDVALRCDSISGHVTLYWYRQTLGQGSEVLTYSQSDAQRDKSGRPSGRFSAERPERSVSTLKIQRTEQGDSAVYLCASIREPTGEQFFGPGTRLTVL.

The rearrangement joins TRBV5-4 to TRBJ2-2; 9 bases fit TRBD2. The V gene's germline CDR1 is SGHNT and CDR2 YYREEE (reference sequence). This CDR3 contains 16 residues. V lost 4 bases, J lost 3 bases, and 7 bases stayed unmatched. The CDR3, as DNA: TGTGCCAGCAGCATTAGCGGGAGAACCGACACCGGGGAGCTGTTTTTT. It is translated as CASSISGRTDTGELFF.

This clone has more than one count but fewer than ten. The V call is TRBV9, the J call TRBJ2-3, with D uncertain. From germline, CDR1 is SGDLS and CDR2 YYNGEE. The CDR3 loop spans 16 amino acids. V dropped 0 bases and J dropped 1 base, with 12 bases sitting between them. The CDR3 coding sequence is TGTGCCAGCAGCGTAGGTAGAGGAACCGGCACAGATACGCAGTATTTT. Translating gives CASSVGRGTGTDTQYF. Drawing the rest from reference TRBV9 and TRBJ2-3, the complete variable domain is DSGVTQTPKHLITATGQRVTLRCSPRSGDLSVYWYQQSLDQGLQFLIQYYNGEERAKGNILERFSAQQFPDLHSELNLSSLELGDSALYFCASSVGRGTGTDTQYFGPGTRLTVL.

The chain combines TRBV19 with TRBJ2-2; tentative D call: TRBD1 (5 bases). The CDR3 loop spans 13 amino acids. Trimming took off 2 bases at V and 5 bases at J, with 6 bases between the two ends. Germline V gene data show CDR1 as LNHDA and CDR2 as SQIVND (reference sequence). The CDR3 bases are TGTGCCAGTAGTATACAGGGAACCGGGGAGCTGTTTTTT. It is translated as CASSIQGTGELFF.